The TCR beta chain under discussion was sequenced for a study of control samples from healthy donors and cancer patients. V was trimmed by 8 bases and J by 7 bases, leaving 23 bases between them. This CDR3 comprises 15 residues. Germline V CDR1 and CDR2: SGHAT, FQNNGV. The repertoire was sequenced with immunoSEQ multiplex PCR; TCRdb's copy has only in-frame clones and lacks some. The repertoire has roughly 100,000 clones, approximately 90% of them found once; the top ten carry about 19%. This clonotype originated in a man aged 55 to 69 with lung cancer. Source material: PBMCs. The chain joins TRBV11-2 to TRBJ1-2, with D unclear. The CDR3 loop reads CASRTSGSPPGGYTF. The CDR3, as DNA: TGTGCCAGCCGCACCTCAGGCTCCCCTCCCGGTGGCTACACCTTC.